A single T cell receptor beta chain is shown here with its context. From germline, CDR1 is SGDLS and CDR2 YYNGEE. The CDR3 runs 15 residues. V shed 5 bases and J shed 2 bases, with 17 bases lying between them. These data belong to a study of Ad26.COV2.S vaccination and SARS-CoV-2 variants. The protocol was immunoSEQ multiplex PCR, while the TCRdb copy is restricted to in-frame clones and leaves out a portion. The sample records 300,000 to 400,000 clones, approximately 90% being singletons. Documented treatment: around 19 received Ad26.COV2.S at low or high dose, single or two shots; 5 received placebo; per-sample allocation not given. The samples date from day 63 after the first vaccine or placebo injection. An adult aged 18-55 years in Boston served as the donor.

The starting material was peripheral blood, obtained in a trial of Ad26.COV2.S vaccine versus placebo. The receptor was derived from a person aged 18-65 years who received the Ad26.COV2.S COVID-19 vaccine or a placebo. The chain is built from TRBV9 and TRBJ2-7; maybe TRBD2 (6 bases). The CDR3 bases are TGTGCCAGCAGTGGGGGGACCCTAGATACCTACGAGCAGTACTTC. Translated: CASSGGTLDTYEQYF.